These 25 T cell receptor beta chains came from one sample sequenced in a study of blood T cell repertoires in COVID-19. Sequenced by immunoSEQ multiplex PCR; TCRdb stores in-frame clones only, minus some. The table shows approximately 200,000 clones, with approximately 94% occurring only once. What was sequenced was peripheral blood. Source of these receptors: a young man with COVID-19, enrolled during active disease.

This clone was recorded once. The chain carries TRBV6-5 and TRBJ1-5; D is ambiguous. The CDR3 spans 15 residues. Germline V gene lookup returns CDR1 MNHEY and CDR2 SVGAGI. With 6 bases removed from V and 4 bases from J, the gap between germline ends came to 16 bases. CDR3 loop: CASSERAGRNQPQHF. DNA for the CDR3: TGTGCCAGCAGCGAGCGGGCGGGGAGGAATCAGCCCCAGCATTTT.

CDR3 sequence: CASIGGPTRSHEQFF. The CDR3 DNA reads TGTGCCAGCATAGGCGGTCCTACTAGATCCCATGAGCAGTTCTTC. The J gene is TRBJ2-1, the V gene TRBV2, with a possible D match to TRBD2 (5 bases). Trimming left V 7 bases short and J 8 bases short, with 21 bases between. From germline, CDR1 is SNHLY and CDR2 FYNNEI. The CDR3 is 15 residues long. The full variable domain, with the rest looked up from reference TRBV2 and TRBJ2-1, is EPEVTQTPSHQVTQMGQEVILRCVPISNHLYFYWYRQILGQKVEFLVSFYNNEISEKSEIFDDQFSVERPDGSNFTLKIRSTKLEDSAMYFCASIGGPTRSHEQFFGPGTRLTVL.

This rearrangement joins TRBV6-6 to TRBJ2-5; 7 bases agree with TRBD1. Losses at the gene ends were 5 bases for V and 2 bases for J; bases not matched to a gene: 11. This CDR3 has 16 amino acids. Germline V gene data show CDR1 as MNHNY and CDR2 as SVGAGI (reference sequence). CDR3 nucleotide sequence: TGTGCCAGCAGTCGACCCGGGACAGCCTTTCAAGAGACCCAGTACTTC. It translates to CASSRPGTAFQETQYF.

The chain employs TRBV11-3 and TRBJ2-3, with TRBD2 as a possible D gene (6 bases). There are 16 residues in the CDR3. Germline V gives CDR1 SGHNT, CDR2 YENEEA. V dropped 5 bases and J dropped 1 base, with 16 bases sitting between them. CDR3 nucleotide sequence: TGTGCCAGCAGCCCGGGGGACCAGGGCGGCACAGATACGCAGTATTTT. Translation gives CASSPGDQGGTDTQYF. The full variable domain, its missing parts supplied by reference TRBV11-3 and TRBJ2-3, is EAGVVQSPRYKIIEKKQPVAFWCNPISGHNTLYWYLQNLGQGPELLIRYENEEAVDDSQLPKDRFSAERLKGVDSTLKIQPAELGDSAVYLCASSPGDQGGTDTQYFGPGTRLTVL.

The chain links TRBV10-3 to TRBJ1-2; D possibly corresponds to TRBD1 (6 bases). This CDR3 contains 12 residues. V lost 7 bases and J lost 3, with 9 bases in between. In germline, CDR1 is ENHRY, CDR2 SYGVKD. Written as DNA, the CDR3 is TGTGCCATCAATAAGGGGGACTATGGCTACACCTTC. This translates into CAINKGDYGYTF.

The chain employs TRBV2 and TRBJ2-2; 10 bases match TRBD2. From germline, CDR1 is SNHLY and CDR2 FYNNEI. The length of the CDR3 is 16 residues. V lost 4 bases and J lost 2; bases outside the gene matches: 4. The CDR3, as DNA: TGTGCCAGCAGTGGCCTAGCGGGGGTCAACACCGGGGAGCTGTTTTTT. It specifies CASSGLAGVNTGELFF.

J is TRBJ2-2 and V is TRBV10-3, with 10 nucleotides matching TRBD1. Germline trimming cut 6 bases from V and 3 bases from J; bases unmatched to any gene: 4. This CDR3 spans 15 amino acids. Germline assignment: CDR1 ENHRY and CDR2 SYGVKD. CDR3 protein: CAISVTGGDTGELFF. CDR3 DNA: TGTGCCATCAGCGTGACAGGGGGCGACACCGGGGAGCTGTTTTTT.

V usage is TRBV4-1 and J usage is TRBJ1-2, with a possible D match to TRBD1 (5 bases). CDR1 is MGHRA and CDR2 is YSYEKL in the germline V gene. The CDR3 spans 17 residues. The germline V and J ends were trimmed by 4 bases and 2 bases, with 20 bases remaining between them. The chain's CDR3 is CASSPFGGEGRNYGYTF. As DNA, the CDR3 is TGCGCCAGCAGCCCCTTCGGGGGGGAGGGGCGGAACTATGGCTACACCTTC.

The rearrangement joins TRBV5-1 to TRBJ1-2; TRBD1 matches at 9 bases. With 2 bases clipped from V and 6 bases from J, the junction kept 2 bases outside the gene matches. This CDR3 spans 13 amino acids. Germline-derived CDR1 and CDR2 are SGHRS and YFSETQ. The CDR3 nucleotides read TGCGCCAGCAGCTTCGGACAGGGGAATGGCTACACCTTC. It specifies CASSFGQGNGYTF.

The chain recombines TRBV7-9 with TRBJ1-2; D remains unclear. CDR1 is SEHNR, CDR2 FQNEAQ, per germline (reference sequence). CDR3 length: 13 residues. V lost 5 bases and J 3 bases, leaving 10 bases between the germline ends. DNA of the CDR3: TGTGCCAGCAGCAACTTGGTCGACTATGGCTACACCTTC. Its protein is CASSNLVDYGYTF. Supplemented by reference TRBV7-9 and TRBJ1-2, the full variable domain reads DTGVSQNPRHKITKRGQNVTFRCDPISEHNRLYWYRQTLGQGPEFLTYFQNEAQLEKSRLLSDRFSAERPKGSFSTLEIQRTEQGDSAMYLCASSNLVDYGYTFGSGTRLTVV.

The DNA for the CDR3 is TGTGCCAGCTCACCGGGACAAAGAAATTCACCCCTCCACTTT. This translates into CASSPGQRNSPLHF. The chain uses TRBV18 and TRBJ1-6; maybe TRBD1 (6 bases). This CDR3 has 14 amino acids. With 3 bases removed from V and 7 bases from J, the gap between germline ends came to 10 bases. Germline CDR1 reads KGHSH; CDR2 reads LQKENI.

This sequence joins TRBV27 and TRBJ2-7; the D is unclear. Germline CDR1 MNHEY, CDR2 SMNVEV (reference sequence). The V and J ends lost 6 bases and 0 bases respectively, with 15 bases between them. The CDR3 is 15 amino acids. CDR3 residues: CASSRGVGVSYEQYF. CDR3 nucleotide sequence: TGTGCCAGCAGCCGAGGTGTTGGAGTCTCCTACGAGCAGTACTTC.

The chain is built from TRBV7-3 and TRBJ2-3; D is perhaps TRBD2 (6 bases). The CDR3 loop spans 16 amino acids. The V end was cut by 4 bases, the J end by 2 bases, with 16 bases between. CDR1 and CDR2 from the germline V gene are SGHTA and FQGTGA. This CDR3 reads CASSSTLRGPTDTQYF. The CDR3 DNA is TGTGCCAGCAGCTCCACTCTGCGGGGTCCCACAGATACGCAGTATTTT.

This clone appeared a single time. Distinct nucleotide sequences in the sample also encode this CDR3. The chain employs TRBV5-1 and TRBJ1-1; TRBD1 matches at 9 bases. The CDR3 contains 15 residues. Per the germline V gene, CDR1 is SGHRS and CDR2 is YFSETQ. After removal of 5 bases from V and 4 bases from J, the junction contained 9 bases not matched to a gene. The CDR3 region is CASSPTTGGSTEAFF. The DNA for the CDR3 is TGCGCCAGCAGTCCCACGACAGGGGGATCCACTGAAGCTTTCTTT.

The chain carries TRBV30 and TRBJ1-3, with 10 bases identical to TRBD1. CDR1 and CDR2 from the germline V gene are GTSNPN and SVGIG (reference sequence). The CDR3 covers 15 residues. V lost 5 bases, J lost 2 bases, and 6 bases stayed unmatched. The CDR3 DNA follows: TGTGCCTGGGACCGGGGACAGGGGACTGGAAACACCATATATTTT. Amino acid sequence: CAWDRGQGTGNTIYF.

The chain joins TRBV7-9 to TRBJ1-5, with D possibly matching TRBD1 (5 bases). Germline assignment: CDR1 SEHNR and CDR2 FQNEAQ (reference sequence). CDR3 size: 15 residues. With 5 bases removed from V and 2 bases from J, the gap between germline ends came to 13 bases. The CDR3 DNA is TGTGCCAGCAGCCCTCAGGGAGGGGGCAATCAGCCCCAGCATTTT. It codes for CASSPQGGGNQPQHF.

The J gene is TRBJ1-6, the V gene TRBV29-1; 8 bases are a match to TRBD1. J was trimmed by 4 bases and V by 4 bases; bases with no gene match: 6. The CDR3 totals 15 residues. The germline gives CDR1 SQVTM, CDR2 ANQGSEA. This CDR3 is CSVVVGDRYNSPLHF. As DNA, the CDR3 is TGCAGCGTTGTTGTGGGGGACAGGTATAATTCACCCCTCCACTTT. The full variable domain, with the rest looked up from reference TRBV29-1 and TRBJ1-6, is SAVISQKPSRDICQRGTSLTIQCQVDSQVTMMFWYRQQPGQSLTLIATANQGSEATYESGFVIDKFPISRPNLTFSTLTVSNMSPEDSSIYLCSVVVGDRYNSPLHFGNGTRLTVT.

The chain joins TRBV9 to TRBJ2-7; the match to TRBD1 covers 7 bases. V shed 4 bases and J 5 bases; nucleotides not matched to a gene: 6. In germline, CDR1 is SGDLS, CDR2 YYNGEE. The CDR3 covers 13 residues. Here the CDR3 DNA reads TGTGCCAGCAGCCCGCAGGGGGATCACGAGCAGTACTTC. Its protein is CASSPQGDHEQYF.

This rearrangement joins TRBV5-1 to TRBJ1-4, with a tentative D call TRBD1 (6 bases). Trimming left V 4 bases short and J 7 bases short, with 14 bases between. CDR3 size: 14 residues. Germline V gives CDR1 SGHRS, CDR2 YFSETQ. The CDR3 DNA reads TGCGCCAGCAGCGAACAGGGAAGCGGTGAAAAACTGTTTTTT. Amino acids: CASSEQGSGEKLFF.

V gene TRBV30 combines with J gene TRBJ1-5; D gene unclear. Looked up from germline, CDR1 is GTSNPN and CDR2 is SVGIG (reference sequence). Trimming stripped 0 bases from V and 5 bases from J, with 8 bases between. The CDR3 is 13 amino acids. The CDR3 sequence is CAWSVRGDQPQHF. CDR3 coding DNA: TGTGCCTGGAGTGTACGGGGAGATCAGCCCCAGCATTTT.

The V call is TRBV5-1, the J call TRBJ2-3, with TRBD2 matching over 8 bases. V was clipped by 7 bases and J by 6 bases; unmatched bases: 7. The CDR3 extends over 13 amino acids. The germline V gene encodes CDR1 SGHRS and CDR2 YFSETQ. The CDR3 DNA reads as TGCGCCAGCTCGTTTCGACTAGCGGATACGCAGTATTTT. It is translated as CASSFRLADTQYF.

The V and J genes are TRBV14 and TRBJ2-3; the D gene is possibly TRBD2 (6 bases). Germline loops: CDR1 SGHDN, CDR2 FVKESK. The CDR3 extends over 14 amino acids. V lost 1 base to trimming and J lost 3 bases, with 8 bases between them. CDR3 sequence (DNA): TGTGCCAGCAGCCAAGGTCGGGGGACAGATACGCAGTATTTT. This sequence encodes CASSQGRGTDTQYF. Based on the CDR3 plus reference TRBV14 and TRBJ2-3, the full variable domain is EAGVTQFPSHSVIEKGQTVTLRCDPISGHDNLYWYRRVMGKEIKFLLHFVKESKQDESGMPNNRFLAERTGGTYSTLKVQPAELEDSGVYFCASSQGRGTDTQYFGPGTRLTVL.

The genes are TRBV16 and TRBJ1-5; the D gene is possibly TRBD1 (5 bases). This CDR3 has 15 residues. CDR1 KGHSY and CDR2 FQNENV come from the germline V gene. The germline V and J ends were trimmed by 3 bases and 1 base, with 10 bases remaining between them. CDR3 in amino acids: CASSQARGSNQPQHF. The CDR3 nucleotides read TGTGCCAGCAGCCAGGCGCGGGGGAGCAATCAGCCCCAGCATTTT.

Details on this clone: The final CDR3 position lacks the conserved phenylalanine or tryptophan, pointing to a likely read error. The limits of the CDR3 on the DNA are not certain, so only TCRdb's listed CDR3 is given. The V and J genes are TRBV11-2 and TRBJ1-4. Germline CDR1 and CDR2: SGHAT and FQNNGV. The CDR3 length is 19 residues, termini included. CDR3 sequence: CASSLDSIGGTQTVGVVFS.

As DNA, the CDR3 is TGTGCCAGCAGCGTAGGCGGGGGCCACACTGAAGCTTTCTTT. Protein sequence: CASSVGGGHTEAFF. The J gene is TRBJ1-1, the V gene TRBV9, with a weak D call TRBD1 (6 bases). The length of the CDR3 is 14 residues. V was trimmed by 0 bases and J by 3 bases, leaving 9 bases between them. Germline assignment: CDR1 SGDLS and CDR2 YYNGEE.